This TCR beta chain was captured by sequencing in a study of blood T cell repertoires in COVID-19. Overall study context: PBMCs, B-cell-depleted T cells, or T cells were the source of the cDNA or gDNA that made up the material.

The data were produced by immunoSEQ multiplex PCR, yet TCRdb's version contains in-frame clones alone and is incomplete. In the table there are 320,000 or so clones, over 80% of which are singletons. The cohort comprised adults aged roughly 18 to 90 years residing in under 25 US areas. Cohort placement rested on clinical history that participants reported themselves. Cohort 3 recovery required two negative PCRs, clearance, or symptom resolution. This clone was seen only once. This CDR3 region has 14 residues. Trimming cost V 7 bases and J 4 bases, with 14 bases left between them. Per germline, CDR1 LNHDA and CDR2 SQIVND (reference sequence).

The chain combines TRBV19 with TRBJ2-1; D possibly corresponds to TRBD2 (6 bases). This TCR derives from a man aged 25 to 40 who had recovered from COVID-19. The sample was PBMCs or T cells enriched from blood (not recorded which). The CDR3 loop reads CASNPRGLYNEQFF. The CDR3, as DNA: TGTGCCAGTAACCCACGGGGGTTGTACAATGAGCAGTTCTTC.